The 17 T cell receptor beta chains below all came from one sample that was sequenced in a study of identical twins. TCRdb used MiXCR to reprocess the 5' RACE reads, holding one entry per CDR3 protein. The sample lists about 720,000 distinct CDR3 sequences, 8.6% occurring once. These data were likewise used in another study, on yellow fever vaccine responses in identical twins.

Sequencing input: PBMCs. All receptors come from a young woman in good health.

This sequence joins TRBV11-2 and TRBJ1-1, with D hard to call. The V and J ends lost 4 bases and 6 bases respectively, with 12 bases between them. CDR1 is SGHAT and CDR2 is FQNNGV in the germline V gene. The CDR3 has 13 residues. CDR3 in amino acids: CASSSIGRSEAFF. The DNA for the CDR3 is TGTGCCAGCAGCTCGATAGGGAGGTCTGAAGCTTTCTTT.

The V and J genes are TRBV9 and TRBJ2-2, with 7 positions matching TRBD1. CDR1 is SGDLS, CDR2 YYNGEE, per germline. Trimming removed 5 bases from V and 6 bases from J; junction bases left unmatched: 7. This CDR3 is built from 14 residues. Here the CDR3 DNA reads TGTGCCAGCAGTTACGACAGGGTGGCCGGGGAGCTGTTTTTT. Amino acids: CASSYDRVAGELFF.

This clonotype was observed many times. The V gene is TRBV27, the J gene TRBJ2-7, with D uncertain. Germline CDR1 is MNHEY and CDR2 is SMNVEV (reference sequence). This CDR3 spans 14 amino acids. Between the trimmed V and J ends, which lost 2 bases and 5 bases, there was a span of 13 bases. CDR3 protein: CASSLGQATHEQYF. The CDR3, as DNA: TGTGCCAGCAGTTTAGGCCAGGCAACCCACGAGCAGTACTTC.

A few counts support this clonotype. The rearrangement joins TRBV29-1 to TRBJ2-3, with 8 bases aligning to TRBD2. This CDR3 comprises 13 residues. The V gene's germline CDR1 is SQVTM and CDR2 ANQGSEA. J gave up 4 bases and V 6 bases, and 6 bases lay outside the gene matches. The CDR3 loop reads CSVAPGLADTQYF. The CDR3 region has the DNA TGCAGCGTGGCGCCGGGACTAGCAGATACGCAGTATTTT.

J is TRBJ2-3 and V is TRBV19; TRBD1 or TRBD2 may be the D gene (5 bases each). Germline assignment: CDR1 LNHDA and CDR2 SQIVND (reference sequence). V was trimmed by 7 bases and J by 3 bases, leaving 14 bases between them. The CDR3 runs 14 residues. The CDR3 is CASTTGTSTDTQYF. CDR3 DNA: TGTGCCAGTACAACAGGAACTAGTACAGATACGCAGTATTTT.

V gene TRBV12-3 or TRBV12-4 combines with J gene TRBJ2-5; tentatively, D is TRBD1 or TRBD2 (5 bases each). V was clipped by 6 bases and J by 1 base, with 15 bases between them. The CDR3 runs 15 residues. The CDR3: CASSPNGGSQETQYF. In DNA form, the CDR3 reads TGTGCCAGCAGCCCTAATGGGGGTTCCCAAGAGACCCAGTACTTC.

This clonotype has just a few counts. The genes are TRBV7-9 and TRBJ2-7; D unclear. Looked up from germline, CDR1 is SEHNR and CDR2 is FQNEAQ (reference sequence). This CDR3 is built from 13 residues. V lost 2 bases to trimming and J lost 3 bases, with 8 bases between them. The CDR3 DNA reads TGTGCCAGCAGCTTACCCGAGTTCTACGAGCAGTACTTC. Protein: CASSLPEFYEQYF. The full variable domain, in which reference TRBV7-9 and TRBJ2-7 provide the parts outside the CDR3, is DTGVSQNPRHKITKRGQNVTFRCDPISEHNRLYWYRQTLGQGPEFLTYFQNEAQLEKSRLLSDRFSAERPKGSFSTLEIQRTEQGDSAMYLCASSLPEFYEQYFGPGTRLTVT.

The V gene is TRBV6-5, the J gene TRBJ2-3; D perhaps matches TRBD1 (7 bases). There are 16 residues in the CDR3. Germline V lookup: CDR1 MNHEY, CDR2 SVGAGI. Trimming removed 3 bases from V and 0 bases from J, with 13 bases in between. The CDR3 DNA is TGTGCCAGCAGTTATTACGCAGGGGGGAGCACAGATACGCAGTATTTT. Encoded protein: CASSYYAGGSTDTQYF.

This clonotype turned up a few times. The chain joins TRBV24-1 to TRBJ2-1, with a tentative D call TRBD1 (5 bases). The CDR3 is 12 residues long. Germline loops: CDR1 KGHDR, CDR2 SFDVKD. Trimming shortened V by 0 bases and J by 12 bases, and 8 bases separated the two germline ends. This chain's CDR3 is CATSDLQQAQFF. In DNA, the CDR3 is TGTGCCACCAGTGATTTGCAACAGGCGCAGTTCTTC.

The rearrangement links TRBV28 to TRBJ2-1, with D perhaps TRBD2 (6 bases). The CDR3 has 14 residues. Germline-derived CDR1 and CDR2 are MDHEN and SYDVKM. V lost 6 bases and J lost 4, with 13 bases in between. Here the CDR3 reads CASSGGVAYNEQFF. CDR3 nucleotide sequence: TGTGCCAGCAGCGGAGGGGTGGCGTACAATGAGCAGTTCTTC. Together with reference TRBV28 and TRBJ2-1, the CDR3 gives the full variable domain: DVKVTQSSRYLVKRTGEKVFLECVQDMDHENMFWYRQDPGLGLRLIYFSYDVKMKEKGDIPEGYSVSREKKERFSLILESASTNQTSMYLCASSGGVAYNEQFFGPGTRLTVL.

Only a few counts were recorded for this clonotype. The chain carries TRBV6-1 and TRBJ1-5; the D is unclear. This CDR3 is built from 15 residues. CDR1 MNHNS and CDR2 SASEGT come from the germline V gene. V shed 6 bases and J shed 0 bases, with 12 bases lying between them. CDR3 amino acids: CASSLGRNSNQPQHF. CDR3 nucleotide sequence: TGTGCCAGCAGCCTAGGACGAAATAGCAATCAGCCCCAGCATTTT.

Only one count was recorded for this clonotype. The CDR3 is CASSPYTRGANYEQYF. The CDR3 DNA reads as TGTGCCAGCAGCCCGTACACCAGGGGGGCTAACTACGAGCAGTACTTC. The rearrangement joins TRBV3-1 to TRBJ2-7; a weak D match, TRBD1 (7 bases). Germline CDR1 reads LGHDT; CDR2 reads YNNKEL (reference sequence). The CDR3 contains 16 residues. V lost 4 bases to trimming and J lost 3 bases, with 19 bases between them.

In its sample, this clonotype was seen once. The chain recombines TRBV7-3 with TRBJ2-3; 11 positions match TRBD2. The CDR3 length is 19 residues. Losses at the gene ends were 2 bases for V and 2 bases for J; bases not matched to a gene: 12. Germline-derived CDR1 and CDR2 are SGHTA and FQGTGA. The CDR3 sequence is CASSLQSAGTSGHTDTQYF. CDR3 DNA sequence: TGTGCCAGCAGCTTACAGTCCGCCGGGACTAGCGGCCACACAGATACGCAGTATTTT.

This rearrangement joins TRBV2 to TRBJ1-2, with unresolved D. From germline, CDR1 is SNHLY and CDR2 FYNNEI. The CDR3 runs to 13 residues. Trimming removed 4 bases from V and 2 bases from J, with 8 bases in between. The CDR3 DNA reads TGTGCCAGCAGTGGGTTAGGGAACTATGGCTACACCTTC. Amino acids: CASSGLGNYGYTF.

This clonotype was seen ten or more times. The rearrangement links TRBV2 to TRBJ1-1; 9 bases agree with TRBD1. Trimming at V came to 3 bases and at J to 3 bases, leaving 8 bases not matched to a gene. The length of the CDR3 is 16 residues. Per germline, CDR1 SNHLY and CDR2 FYNNEI. The CDR3 nucleotides read TGTGCCAGCAGTGACGACAGGGGGGAGGTGTACACTGAAGCTTTCTTT. Residues: CASSDDRGEVYTEAFF.

A few counts support this clonotype. The rearrangement uses TRBV9 and TRBJ2-1, with TRBD2 identical over 9 bases. This CDR3 contains 15 residues. V shed 0 bases, J shed 12 bases, and the junction held 10 bases outside the gene matches. Germline loops: CDR1 SGDLS, CDR2 YYNGEE. The CDR3 nucleotides are TGTGCCAGCAGCGTAGCTGGCGGGGGGGCTGGCGGGCAGTTCTTC. This encodes CASSVAGGGAGGQFF. Full variable domain (remainder filled in from reference TRBV9 and TRBJ2-1): DSGVTQTPKHLITATGQRVTLRCSPRSGDLSVYWYQQSLDQGLQFLIQYYNGEERAKGNILERFSAQQFPDLHSELNLSSLELGDSALYFCASSVAGGGAGGQFFGPGTRLTVL.

Ten or more counts support this clonotype. The DNA of the CDR3 is TGTGCCAGCAGTTACTCTGGGGGGAATCAGCCCCAGCATTTT. Translated, it gives CASSYSGGNQPQHF. The rearrangement links TRBV6-5 to TRBJ1-5, with a tentative D call TRBD1 (5 bases). The length of the CDR3 is 14 residues. Germline V gene sequence: CDR1 MNHEY, CDR2 SVGAGI. Trimming removed 0 bases at V and 4 bases at J, with 7 bases between.